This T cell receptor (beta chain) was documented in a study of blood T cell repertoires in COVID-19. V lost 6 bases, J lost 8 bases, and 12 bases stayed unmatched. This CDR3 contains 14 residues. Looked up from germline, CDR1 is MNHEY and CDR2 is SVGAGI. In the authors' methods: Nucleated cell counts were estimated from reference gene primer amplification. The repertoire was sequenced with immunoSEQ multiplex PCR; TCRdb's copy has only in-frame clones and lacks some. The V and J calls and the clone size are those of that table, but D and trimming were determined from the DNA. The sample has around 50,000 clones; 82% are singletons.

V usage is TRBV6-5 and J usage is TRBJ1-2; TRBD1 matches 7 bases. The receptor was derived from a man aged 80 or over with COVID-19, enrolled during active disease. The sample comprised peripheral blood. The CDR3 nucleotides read TGTGCCAGCAGCCGGGGACAGATTGGGGCAGGCTACACCTTC. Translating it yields CASSRGQIGAGYTF.